The source of this T cell receptor (beta chain) is a study of blood T cell repertoires in COVID-19. Sequencing used immunoSEQ multiplex PCR; TCRdb keeps in-frame clones, though not all of them. The sample lists tens of thousands of clones; about 90% were seen once. Trimming at V came to 2 bases and at J to 6 bases, leaving 1 base not matched to a gene. The germline V gene has CDR1 SGHRS and CDR2 YFSETQ. The CDR3 consists of 13 residues. The origin of this receptor is a human donor in a cohort sampled during active COVID-19. Sequencing was performed on peripheral blood. The rearrangement uses TRBV5-1 and TRBJ1-5; 8 nucleotides line up with TRBD1. The CDR3 region is CASSFGTGQPQHF. The CDR3 DNA reads as TGCGCCAGCAGCTTCGGGACAGGTCAGCCCCAGCATTTT.